A selection of T cell receptor beta chains follows, all from one sample in a study of CD8 T cells in ankylosing spondylitis. TCRdb used MiXCR to reprocess the 5' RACE reads, holding one entry per CDR3 protein. The table has 90,000 to 100,000 distinct CDR3 sequences, about 8.3% seen once. The source material was blood, either unsorted or a sorted T cell fraction (not recorded which). Receptors originate from a male donor with ankylosing spondylitis or in good health (not recorded which). CDR3s include the opening cysteine and the closing phenylalanine or tryptophan. D genes are given only for firm matches. The size entry is marked missing in some rows and otherwise reads once, few, many or a size class.

j_call v_call clone_size d_call cdr3_nt cdr3_aa
TRBJ2-3 TRBV20-1 many NA TGCAGCACTGGGGACGGGAGCACAGATACGCAGTATTTT CSTGDGSTDTQYF
TRBJ1-4 TRBV7-9 many NA TGTGCCAGCAGCGAGAGAAAGTTACCTAATGAAAAACTGTTTTTT CASSERKLPNEKLFF
TRBJ2-4 TRBV5-1 many TRBD1 TGCGCCAGCAGCCGTACAGGGGTGGACAAAAACATTCAGTACTTC CASSRTGVDKNIQYF
TRBJ2-7 TRBV5-6 few NA TGTGCCAGCAGCCCCGGACGGTTCTACGAGCAGTACTTC CASSPGRFYEQYF
TRBJ2-2 TRBV6-5 many NA TGTGCCAGCAGTTATACTAGGGATACCGGGGAGCTGTTTTTT CASSYTRDTGELFF
TRBJ2-7 TRBV5-6 many NA TGTGCCAGCAGCACCACTATCCACGAGCAGTACTTC CASSTTIHEQYF
TRBJ2-1 TRBV29-1 many TRBD2 TGCAGCGTCAGTCCGGGACTAGCGGGAGAAAATGAGCAGTTCTTC CSVSPGLAGENEQFF
TRBJ2-7 TRBV7-6 many NA TGTGCCAGCAGCTTAGCATCCCCGTCCGCCGAGCAGTACTTC CASSLASPSAEQYF
TRBJ2-1 TRBV12-3/TRBV12-4 many NA TGTGCCAGCAGTTTAAGCCCGTGGAGGGGAGCAAATGAGCAGTTCTTC CASSLSPWRGANEQFF
TRBJ2-1 TRBV5-1 many TRBD2 TGCGCCAGCAGCTTGGGTATTGTAGGTGGCGGGAGGGCCGCTGAGCAGTTCTTC CASSLGIVGGGRAAEQFF
TRBJ1-1 TRBV6-2/TRBV6-3 many NA TGTGCCAGCACGACCGGTAACACTGAAGCTTTCTTT CASTTGNTEAFF
TRBJ1-3 TRBV29-1 many TRBD1 TGCAGCGTTGCACAGGGGTCCGGAAACACCATATATTTT CSVAQGSGNTIYF
TRBJ2-1 TRBV3-1 many TRBD2 TGTGCCAGCAGCCGCTCTAGCGGGGGTTACAATGAGCAGTTCTTC CASSRSSGGYNEQFF
TRBJ2-4 TRBV12-3/TRBV12-4 many NA TGTGCCAGCAGTTGGTGGTTGAATCAGGGAAACATTCAGTACTTC CASSWWLNQGNIQYF
TRBJ2-1 TRBV9 many TRBD2 TGTGCCAGCAGCGGAGTTGGGGGGGGATCCACCACCTACAATGAGCAGTTCTTC CASSGVGGGSTTYNEQFF
TRBJ2-1 TRBV7-2 many TRBD2 TGTGCCAGCAGCCAGAGGCTAGCGGGAGTAACAAATGAGCAGTTCTTC CASSQRLAGVTNEQFF
TRBJ2-6 TRBV7-9 few NA TGTGCCAGCAGCCCGGTGAGCTCTGGGGCCAACGTCCTGACTTTC CASSPVSSGANVLTF
TRBJ1-5 TRBV20-1 many NA TGCAGTGCTGCGACCGAATATCAGCCCCAGCATTTT CSAATEYQPQHF
TRBJ2-1 TRBV5-1 many NA TGCGCCAGCAGCTTGAATAGGAGGATGGATGAGCAGTTCTTC CASSLNRRMDEQFF
TRBJ2-1 TRBV5-4 many TRBD2 TGTGCCAGCAGAGTTCGAGCGGGGGCGTTAAACAATGAGCAGTTCTTC CASRVRAGALNNEQFF
TRBJ2-7 TRBV12-3/TRBV12-4 many TRBD1 TGTGCCAGCAGTGATCGTCCCTCGGGACAGGGTATCTACGAGCAGTACTTC CASSDRPSGQGIYEQYF
TRBJ2-2 TRBV24-1 many TRBD2 TGTGCCACCAGTGCTCGACCGGGACTAGCCAACACCGGGGAGCTGTTTTTT CATSARPGLANTGELFF
TRBJ2-7 TRBV29-1 many TRBD1 TGCAGCGTTGGTGACAGGGACTACGAGCAGTACTTC CSVGDRDYEQYF
TRBJ1-5 TRBV7-9 many NA TGTGCCAGCTCCGGGACTGAAGAGCAGCCCCAGCATTTT CASSGTEEQPQHF
TRBJ2-3 TRBV10-3 many NA TGTGCCATCAGTGAGTCTGGCGGCGGGGGCACAGATACGCAGTATTTT CAISESGGGGTDTQYF
TRBJ2-7 TRBV29-1 NA NA TGCAGCGTTTCTCACGGGCCCTACGAGCAGTACTTC CSVSHGPYEQYF
TRBJ1-6 TRBV7-2 many TRBD1 TGTGCCAGCAGCTCCGACAGGGGGTATTCACCCCTCCACTTT CASSSDRGYSPLHF
TRBJ1-4 TRBV19 many NA TGTGCCAGTAGTATAGCTACAGGACGTAATGAAAAACTGTTTTTT CASSIATGRNEKLFF
TRBJ2-7 TRBV18 NA NA TGTGCCAGCTCAGCGGACTCGCTCCTCTCCTACGAGCAGTACTTC CASSADSLLSYEQYF
TRBJ2-7 TRBV20-1 many NA TGCAGTGCTAGAGATCTCTCGCGGGGGACATACGAGCAGTACTTC CSARDLSRGTYEQYF
TRBJ2-1 TRBV7-3 many NA TGTGCCAGCAGCTTAACGTTGAGCTACAATGAGCAGTTCTTC CASSLTLSYNEQFF
TRBJ2-2 TRBV7-8 NA NA TGTGCCAGCAGCTCTTTACGGGCCTTCGCGGAGCTGTTTTTT CASSSLRAFAELFF
TRBJ1-3 TRBV4-3 NA NA TGCGCCAGCAGCCAAGATACCGAGGGGGGAAGCACCATATATTTT CASSQDTEGGSTIYF
TRBJ1-5 TRBV19 NA NA TGTGCCAGTAGTATTGTGGCAGTTAGCAATCAGCCCCAGCATTTT CASSIVAVSNQPQHF
TRBJ2-1 TRBV7-9 NA TRBD1 TGTGCCAGCAGCTTAGGTCGGGACAGGTCCTACAATGAGCAGTTCTTC CASSLGRDRSYNEQFF
TRBJ1-1 TRBV11-2 many NA TGTGCCAGCAGCTTATTACTCAGCACTGAAGCTTTCTTT CASSLLLSTEAFF
TRBJ2-3 TRBV18 NA NA TGTGCCAGCTCCGACACAGATACGCAGTATTTT CASSDTDTQYF
TRBJ1-5 TRBV11-2 many NA TGTGCCAGCAGCGCAGATGAGTATCAGCCCCAGCATTTT CASSADEYQPQHF
TRBJ2-7 TRBV12-3/TRBV12-4 many TRBD2 TGTGCCAGCAGTTTCGGCCGGGGGGCCTACGAGCAGTACTTC CASSFGRGAYEQYF
TRBJ2-5 TRBV7-2 few TRBD2 TGTGCCAGCAGCTTATCACTAGCGGAAGAGACCCAGTACTTC CASSLSLAEETQYF
TRBJ2-3 TRBV27 many TRBD1 TGTGCCAGCAGTTTTACAGGGGGCATGAGGGCAGATACGCAGTATTTT CASSFTGGMRADTQYF
TRBJ1-4 TRBV9 many NA TGTGCCAGCAGCGTTGGAGGGGCAGGCGGAAGTGAAAAACTGTTTTTT CASSVGGAGGSEKLFF